What follows are 17 T cell receptor beta chains derived from one specimen sequenced in a study of T cells in narcolepsy. Repertoires were generated with immunoSEQ multiplex PCR, while TCRdb's copy carries only in-frame clones and drops some. The data contain more than 30,000 clones, under 85% of them singletons. Sequencing used CD45RA- memory CD4+ T cells from PBMCs. These receptors came from a human donor with narcolepsy.

This chain joins TRBV11-2 and TRBJ1-2; a possible D gene is TRBD1 (5 bases). Germline V gene data show CDR1 as SGHAT and CDR2 as FQNNGV. Trimming removed 1 base from V and 10 bases from J, with 16 bases in between. The CDR3 is 14 amino acids. CDR3 sequence (DNA): TGTGCCAGCAGCTTAGGGCAGGGTCGCCACCTCTACACCTTC. It codes for CASSLGQGRHLYTF.

V is TRBV11-2 and J is TRBJ1-1, with D possibly matching TRBD1 (6 bases). The CDR3 extends over 12 amino acids. V shed 3 bases and J shed 8 bases, with 10 bases lying between them. Germline CDR1 and CDR2: SGHAT and FQNNGV. The CDR3 sequence is CASSLGGREAFF. CDR3 bases: TGTGCCAGCAGCTTGGGGGGCCGGGAAGCTTTCTTT.

The rearrangement uses TRBV7-8 and TRBJ2-1; 8 nucleotides agree with TRBD2. Per the germline V gene, CDR1 is SGHVS and CDR2 is FQNEAQ. The CDR3 totals 15 residues. V lost 5 bases to trimming and J lost 2 bases; unmatched junction nucleotides: 5. As DNA, the CDR3 is TGTGCCAGCAGCCTAAGCGGGGGCCCCTACAATGAGCAGTTCTTC. Translated: CASSLSGGPYNEQFF.

The V and J genes are TRBV7-2 and TRBJ2-5, with D hard to call. This CDR3 is 13 amino acids long. Germline CDR1 reads SGHTA; CDR2 reads FQGNSA. Trimming left V 0 bases short and J 1 base short, with 3 bases between. CDR3 region: CASSLARQETQYF. DNA for the CDR3: TGTGCCAGCAGCTTAGCGCGCCAAGAGACCCAGTACTTC.

Details on this clone: This same CDR3 is encoded by further DNA sequences in the sample. V and J are TRBV28 and TRBJ1-1; weak D call: TRBD1 (5 bases). The ends were cut back, 6 bases at V and 6 bases at J, with 8 bases in the middle. Germline V CDR1 and CDR2: MDHEN, SYDVKM. The CDR3 runs 11 residues. The CDR3 nucleotides are TGTGCCAGCAGGGGACGCCCTGAAGCTTTCTTT. Translated: CASRGRPEAFF.

About this clone: Germline is not matched at one junction end, which may reflect a read error. The chain links TRBV7-7 to TRBJ2-3, with D perhaps given as TRBD1 or TRBD2 (5 bases each). Germline V gene sequence: CDR1 SSHAT, CDR2 FNYEAQ (reference sequence). The CDR3 has 11 residues. The CDR3 DNA reads as TGTGCTAGCAGCGAGGGGATTACGCAGTATTTT. Translation: CASSEGITQYF.

This chain uses TRBV5-4 with TRBJ1-5; the match to TRBD1 covers 8 bases. This CDR3 has 13 amino acids. The germline V gene has CDR1 SGHNT and CDR2 YYREEE (reference sequence). V lost 4 bases and J lost 4; bases outside the gene matches: 1. The CDR3 DNA is TGTGCCAGCAGCAGGGACAGGAATCAGCCCCAGCATTTT. The encoded protein is CASSRDRNQPQHF.

The V gene is TRBV6-4, the J gene TRBJ1-2, with 8 positions matching TRBD1. The junction had 14 bases not matched to a gene; V was cut back by 6 bases and J by 5 bases. CDR1 MRHNA and CDR2 SNTAGT come from the germline V gene. This CDR3 is built from 16 residues. The CDR3 coding sequence is TGTGCCAGCAGCCCCGGGACAGGCTCTTTTAGTTATGGCTACACCTTC. Residues: CASSPGTGSFSYGYTF.

V and J are TRBV28 and TRBJ1-1, with TRBD1 as a possible D gene (5 bases). Trimming stripped 6 bases from V and 0 bases from J, with 11 bases between. This CDR3 region has 14 residues. Germline loops: CDR1 MDHEN, CDR2 SYDVKM. The DNA of the CDR3 is TGTGCCAGCAGGGCCGGGACGGTGAACACTGAAGCTTTCTTT. Encoded protein: CASRAGTVNTEAFF.

This clone has just a few counts. The chain links TRBV6-1 to TRBJ1-2; 9 nucleotides agree with TRBD1. With V trimmed by 8 bases and J by 2 bases, 6 bases remained unmatched. The CDR3 has 14 amino acids. Germline assignment: CDR1 MNHNS and CDR2 SASEGT. CDR3: CASGGTGMNYGYTF. The CDR3 region has the DNA TGTGCCAGCGGGGGGACAGGGATGAACTATGGCTACACCTTC.

This clone showed up just a few times. The V gene is TRBV5-1, the J gene TRBJ1-4, with D tentatively TRBD1 (5 bases). CDR3 length equals 13 residues. CDR1 is SGHRS and CDR2 is YFSETQ in the germline V gene. The germline V and J ends were trimmed by 0 bases and 8 bases, with 8 bases remaining between them. CDR3 bases: TGCGCCAGCAGCTTGGGAGGGGCGGAAAAACTGTTTTTT. Protein product: CASSLGGAEKLFF.

The chain recombines TRBV5-1 with TRBJ2-2; D is tentatively TRBD1 or TRBD2 (5 bases each). Germline values: CDR1 SGHRS, CDR2 YFSETQ. V gave up 0 bases and J gave up 3 bases, with 12 bases separating them. The CDR3 covers 16 residues. The CDR3 coding sequence is TGCGCCAGCAGCTTGGTAACAGGAGGTGACACCGGGGAGCTGTTTTTT. Its protein product is CASSLVTGGDTGELFF.

The chain has TRBV15 and TRBJ1-1; D is undetermined. The CDR3 covers 14 residues. Germline V gene sequence: CDR1 LNHNV, CDR2 YYDKDF (reference sequence). V shed 5 bases and J shed 0 bases, with 10 bases lying between them. The CDR3 reads CATSSRLMNTEAFF. Here the CDR3 DNA reads TGTGCCACCAGCTCGAGATTAATGAACACTGAAGCTTTCTTT.

The J gene is TRBJ1-3, the V gene TRBV2, with D possibly TRBD1 on 5 matching bases. The CDR3 runs to 14 residues. Trimming took 11 bases from V and 4 from J, leaving 18 bases between them. Germline V gene sequence: CDR1 SNHLY, CDR2 FYNNEI. The CDR3 DNA reads as TGTGCCCTGGGGGGTATGCCCTCCGGAAACACCATATATTTT. It specifies CALGGMPSGNTIYF.

V and J are TRBV5-1 and TRBJ2-4; D unresolved. The CDR3 length is 15 residues. V was trimmed by 0 bases and J by 3 bases, leaving 10 bases between them. Germline V gene lookup returns CDR1 SGHRS and CDR2 YFSETQ. The CDR3 loop is CASSLVSEGKNIQYF. The CDR3, as DNA: TGCGCCAGCAGCTTGGTGTCAGAAGGCAAAAACATTCAGTACTTC.

This clone has just one count. The chain joins TRBV19 to TRBJ1-2; 7 bases align to TRBD1. The germline gives CDR1 LNHDA, CDR2 SQIVND (reference sequence). There are 14 residues in the CDR3. With 11 bases clipped from V and 5 bases from J, the junction kept 14 bases outside the gene matches. In DNA form, the CDR3 reads TGTGCCGCAGTAGGTCTGGGACAGATATATGGCTACACCTTC. This translates into CAAVGLGQIYGYTF.

The chain links TRBV5-1 to TRBJ2-1; unclear D gene. The germline V and J ends were trimmed by 5 bases and 1 base, with 10 bases remaining between them. The germline V gene has CDR1 SGHRS and CDR2 YFSETQ. The CDR3 has 14 amino acids. CDR3 sequence reads: CASSGTNSYNEQFF. In DNA form, the CDR3 reads TGCGCCAGCAGTGGCACCAATTCCTACAATGAGCAGTTCTTC.